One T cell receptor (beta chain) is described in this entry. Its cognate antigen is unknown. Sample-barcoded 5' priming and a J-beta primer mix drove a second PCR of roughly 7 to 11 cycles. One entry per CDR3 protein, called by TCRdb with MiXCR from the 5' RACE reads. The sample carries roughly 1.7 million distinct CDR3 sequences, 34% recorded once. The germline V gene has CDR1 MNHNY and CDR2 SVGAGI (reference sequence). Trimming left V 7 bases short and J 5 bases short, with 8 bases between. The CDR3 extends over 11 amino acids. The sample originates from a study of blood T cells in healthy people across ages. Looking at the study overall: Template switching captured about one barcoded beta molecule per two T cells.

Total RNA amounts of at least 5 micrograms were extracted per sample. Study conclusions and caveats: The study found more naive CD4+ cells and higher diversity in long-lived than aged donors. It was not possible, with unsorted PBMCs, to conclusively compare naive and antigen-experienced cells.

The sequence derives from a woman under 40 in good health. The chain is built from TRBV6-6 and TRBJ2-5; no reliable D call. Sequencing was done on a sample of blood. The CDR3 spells CASTNKETQYF. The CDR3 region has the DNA TGTGCCAGCACTAACAAGGAGACCCAGTACTTC.